This TCR beta chain was captured in a study of regulatory T cells in long-lasting Graves disease. At least ten counts were recorded for this clonotype. Its antigen is currently unknown. Overall study findings and caveats: Because few samples were included, accuracy may have been lower. TCR diversity was lower in persistent Graves' patients than in newly diagnosed ones.

Germline-derived CDR1 and CDR2 are SGHDN and FVKESK. This CDR3 has 13 amino acids. Trimming left V 2 bases short and J 1 base short, with 5 bases between. The sample's time point: newly diagnosed GD, antithyroid drugs for less than 3 months. With RNA extracted from PBMCs as input, the TCR library was made. Combining iRepertoire HTBI primers with Arm-PCR of CDR3 regions, the authors built TCR beta libraries. Using its own MiXCR run on the multiplex PCR reads, TCRdb lists one record per CDR3 protein. Of 550,000 to 650,000 distinct CDR3 sequences listed, roughly 16% are singletons. These data also featured in a second study, about T cells in Graves' hyperthyroidism and ophthalmopathy. This second report adds: Appearing also in blood were most of the thyroid clonotypes expanded above 0.001.

This specimen consisted of peripheral blood mononuclear cells (PBMCs), obtained at new diagnosis, from a patient treated with antithyroid drugs. The genes are TRBV14 and TRBJ1-1; D remains unclear. This sequence originates from a man between 18 and 29 years old with Graves disease. Written as DNA, the CDR3 is TGTGCCAGCAGCCAATGGGGGAACACTGAAGCTTTCTTT. It yields the protein CASSQWGNTEAFF.